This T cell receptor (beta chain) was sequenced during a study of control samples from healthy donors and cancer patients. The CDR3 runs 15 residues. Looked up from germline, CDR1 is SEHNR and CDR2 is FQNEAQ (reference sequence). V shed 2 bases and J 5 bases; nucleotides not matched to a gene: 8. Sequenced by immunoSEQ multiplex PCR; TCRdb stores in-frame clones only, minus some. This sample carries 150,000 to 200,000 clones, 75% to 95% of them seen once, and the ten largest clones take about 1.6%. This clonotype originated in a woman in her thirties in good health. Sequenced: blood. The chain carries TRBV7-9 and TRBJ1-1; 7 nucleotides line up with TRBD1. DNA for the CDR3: TGTGCCAGCAGCTTAACAGGGGTTAGAGGGACTGAAGCTTTCTTT. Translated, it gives CASSLTGVRGTEAFF.